This T cell receptor beta chain was sequenced in a study of identical twins. After template switching added a universal primer site, the resulting cDNA carried unique molecular identifiers. A single record per CDR3 protein comes from TCRdb applying MiXCR to the 5' RACE reads. The table records about 280,000 distinct CDR3 sequences, under 9% of them present only once. The germline gives CDR1 DFQATT, CDR2 SNEGSKA (reference sequence). V shed 1 base, J shed 1 base, and the junction held 11 bases outside the gene matches. CDR3 length: 18 residues. This clonotype was observed at least ten times. These data were likewise used in another study, on yellow fever vaccine responses in identical twins.

The sequencing input was memory (CD45RO+) T cells sorted from blood. This sequence joins TRBV20-1 and TRBJ2-1, with TRBD2 identical over 9 bases. This TCR was recovered from a young woman in good health. CDR3: CSARVSQRGVGSYNEQFF. CDR3 bases: TGCAGTGCTAGAGTGAGCCAGCGGGGGGTGGGGTCCTACAATGAGCAGTTCTTC.